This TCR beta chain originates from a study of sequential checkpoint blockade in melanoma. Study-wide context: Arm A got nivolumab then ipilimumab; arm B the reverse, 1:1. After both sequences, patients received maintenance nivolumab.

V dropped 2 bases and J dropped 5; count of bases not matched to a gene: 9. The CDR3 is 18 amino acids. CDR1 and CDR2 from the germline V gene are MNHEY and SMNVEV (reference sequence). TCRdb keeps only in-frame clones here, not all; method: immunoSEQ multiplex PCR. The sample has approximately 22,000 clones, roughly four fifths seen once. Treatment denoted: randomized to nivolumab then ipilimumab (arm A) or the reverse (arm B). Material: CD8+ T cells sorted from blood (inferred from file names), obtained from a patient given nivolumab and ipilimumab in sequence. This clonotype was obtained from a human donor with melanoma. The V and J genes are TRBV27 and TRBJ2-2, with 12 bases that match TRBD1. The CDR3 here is CASSLGVVGQGATGELFF. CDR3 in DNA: TGTGCCAGCAGTTTAGGCGTGGTGGGACAGGGGGCGACCGGGGAGCTGTTTTTT.